A selection of T cell receptor beta chains follows, all from one sample in a study of TIL therapy for anti-PD-1-resistant metastatic lung cancer. Generated by immunoSEQ multiplex PCR, the TCRdb table keeps only in-frame clones and is missing some. Among about 48,000 clones listed, 65% to 80% were seen once. The sample in question was tumor tissue, obtained at baseline. Receptors were obtained from a person aged 25-85 years with non-small cell lung cancer. Each CDR3 is given with its conserved first and last residue. D genes are given only for firm matches. For some rows the clone size is stated as once, few or many, or as a class when expanded; others skip it.

abundance: .; d_gene: TRBD1; v_gene: TRBV25-1; j_gene: TRBJ1-1; CDR3aa: CASRGQGSHDTEAFF; CDR3nt: TGTGCCAGCAGGGGACAGGGGTCCCATGACACTGAAGCTTTCTTT
abundance: many; d_gene: .; v_gene: TRBV13; j_gene: TRBJ1-2; CDR3aa: CASSSEGDDYGYTF; CDR3nt: TGTGCCAGCAGCTCCGAGGGGGATGACTATGGCTACACCTTC
abundance: .; d_gene: .; v_gene: TRBV5-1; j_gene: TRBJ2-1; CDR3aa: CASKKSGGVRNEQFF; CDR3nt: TGCGCCAGCAAAAAATCAGGAGGGGTTAGGAATGAGCAGTTCTTC
abundance: .; d_gene: TRBD1; v_gene: TRBV28; j_gene: TRBJ2-7; CDR3aa: CASRPPGQGAYEQYF; CDR3nt: TGTGCCAGCAGGCCTCCGGGACAGGGGGCTTACGAGCAGTACTTC
abundance: .; d_gene: .; v_gene: TRBV19; j_gene: TRBJ1-4; CDR3aa: CASSIPRANEKLFF; CDR3nt: TGTGCCAGTAGTATTCCCCGGGCAAATGAAAAACTGTTTTTT
abundance: .; d_gene: .; v_gene: TRBV11-2; j_gene: TRBJ1-4; CDR3aa: CAIKLADRRDEKLFF; CDR3nt: TGTGCCATAAAACTAGCAGACAGGAGGGATGAAAAACTGTTTTTT
abundance: .; d_gene: .; v_gene: TRBV7-3; j_gene: TRBJ2-3; CDR3aa: CASSPGRALADTQYF; CDR3nt: TGTGCCAGCAGCCCAGGTCGGGCATTAGCAGATACGCAGTATTTT
abundance: .; d_gene: .; v_gene: TRBV11-3; j_gene: TRBJ2-1; CDR3aa: CASSTSRAGEQFF; CDR3nt: TGTGCCAGCAGCACGTCGAGGGCGGGGGAGCAGTTCTTC
abundance: .; d_gene: .; v_gene: TRBV6-4; j_gene: TRBJ2-3; CDR3aa: CASINPTDITDTQYF; CDR3nt: TGTGCCAGCATTAACCCAACCGACATCACAGATACGCAGTATTTT
abundance: few; d_gene: TRBD1; v_gene: TRBV2; j_gene: TRBJ1-5; CDR3aa: CASRGTGNQPQHF; CDR3nt: TGTGCCAGCAGGGGGACAGGGAATCAGCCCCAGCATTTT
abundance: .; d_gene: .; v_gene: TRBV6-5; j_gene: TRBJ1-3; CDR3aa: CASSRHVLSGNTIYF; CDR3nt: TGTGCCAGCAGTCGACACGTCCTCTCTGGAAACACCATATATTTT
abundance: .; d_gene: .; v_gene: TRBV30; j_gene: TRBJ2-5; CDR3aa: CAWSATLSRGEETQYF; CDR3nt: TGTGCCTGGAGTGCCACCCTCTCTAGGGGAGAAGAGACCCAGTACTTC
abundance: .; d_gene: .; v_gene: TRBV5-1; j_gene: TRBJ1-2; CDR3aa: CASSLLPGNYGYTF; CDR3nt: TGCGCCAGCAGCTTGTTGCCAGGGAACTATGGCTACACCTTC
abundance: few; d_gene: .; v_gene: TRBV27; j_gene: TRBJ2-2; CDR3aa: CASSPTRYTGELFF; CDR3nt: TGTGCCAGCAGCCCAACTAGGTACACCGGGGAGCTGTTTTTT
abundance: .; d_gene: TRBD1; v_gene: TRBV19; j_gene: TRBJ1-5; CDR3aa: CASSIGGWRGRGQPQHF; CDR3nt: TGTGCCAGTAGTATAGGGGGCTGGAGGGGGCGCGGTCAGCCCCAGCATTTT
abundance: .; d_gene: TRBD2; v_gene: TRBV6-1; j_gene: TRBJ2-7; CDR3aa: CASSDYSGGSSEQYF; CDR3nt: TGTGCCAGCAGTGATTATAGCGGGGGGAGTAGCGAGCAGTACTTC